These T cell receptor beta chains were read from a single sample in a study of blood T cells in healthy people across ages. Via MiXCR, TCRdb re-called the 5' RACE reads, giving one row per CDR3 protein. The repertoire holds almost 800,000 distinct CDR3 sequences, with roughly 60% as singletons. Sequencing was done on a sample of blood. These receptors all stem from a young man in good health. The conserved cysteine and the conserved F or W are not part of the CDR3 here. D genes are given only for firm matches.

>TRBV6-6|.
ASSPSINPMGETQY
>TRBV15|.
ATSREMSDTQY
>TRBV18|.
ASAPLDNTEAF
>TRBV6-1|TRBD1
ASRTGVRTQY
>TRBV3-1|TRBD2
ASSTSGVADAQY
>TRBV20-1|TRBD2
SARDLGTSGGAGEQF
>TRBV7-2|.
ASSYQNEGGQF
>TRBV7-8|.
ASTTGSSSYEQY
>TRBV7-2|TRBD1
ASSPYGTGINEQF
>TRBV20-1|TRBD2
SARDPAGGRTDTQY
>TRBV29-1|TRBD1
SVAPGQGGYEQF
>TRBV11-2|.
ASSLEQGMYNEQF
>TRBV6-2/TRBV6-3|TRBD2
ASSYSVELAGTQETQY
>TRBV6-6|.
ASSYQSEQY
>TRBV27|.
ASRSMGGSYEQY
>TRBV6-1|TRBD2
ASSRPRREDPSYNEQF
>TRBV11-2|.
ASSLVKGFTHGYT
>TRBV7-2|.
ASSLSLGGAGSYEQY
>TRBV4-3|.
ASSQDSGSEQY
>TRBV3-1|.
ASSQGTLYGYT
>TRBV4-2|TRBD2
ASSQGWLAGAEQF
>TRBV4-1|.
ASSPLGGPSVAF
>TRBV24-1|.
ATSQPAVGTQY
>TRBV7-9|.
ASTHRSLGETQY
>TRBV12-3/TRBV12-4|TRBD1
ASRGQGPTYGYT
>TRBV5-1|.
ASSLKEFLDLNEQF
>TRBV7-9|.
ASTPGRASNSPLH
>TRBV7-9|TRBD2
ASSFSSGRAGEQF
>TRBV7-2|TRBD2
ASSLASGGAREQY
>TRBV27|.
ASSLRVPYEQY
>TRBV20-1|.
SQTRSGFSEQF
>TRBV20-1|TRBD2
SAQGGQGGYNEQF
>TRBV10-3|TRBD2
AISGWTSGNYEQY
>TRBV12-3/TRBV12-4|.
ASSWGSVSGYT
>TRBV7-2|.
ASSLGGGAVPQF
>TRBV7-9|.
ASSYPAAGSDTQY
>TRBV29-1|.
SATTGTQVTYEQY
>TRBV4-3|TRBD2
ASSQGTSGTSGANVLT
>TRBV20-1|.
SAPPQDTQY
>TRBV6-2/TRBV6-3|.
ASSYSYQGQPQH
>TRBV5-6|.
ASSFKQRNSPLH
>TRBV29-1|.
SVVGWDGGIYGYT
>TRBV11-2|.
ASSLNWGGANVLT
>TRBV7-9|.
ASSSRTRDNEQF
>TRBV20-1|.
SAPRSERFYNEQF